This is a list of T cell receptor beta chains from one sample in a study of blood T cell repertoires in COVID-19. This table comes from immunoSEQ multiplex PCR, and its TCRdb copy is limited to in-frame clones, with some not included. Here the sample spans 130,000 to 150,000 clones, about nine tenths being singletons. What was sequenced was peripheral blood. The receptors originated from a man aged 45-65 years who had recovered from COVID-19. Each CDR3 is given with its conserved first and last residue. The order of the fields is V gene, D gene, J gene, clone size, CDR3 DNA, CDR3 protein. The D gene is left open where the match is weak. Clone size is given for some rows only: seen once, a few or many times, or a class if the clone is expanded.

TRBV19	.	TRBJ1-6	once	TGTGCTGTAGCTCGGGAAGGGGGATCACCCCTCCACTTT	CAVAREGGSPLHF
TRBV19	.	TRBJ1-5	.	TGTGCCAGTAGTAAGAGGGATCAGCCCCAGCATTTT	CASSKRDQPQHF
TRBV24-1	.	TRBJ1-2	.	TGTGCCACCAGTTCTAGGGACTACTATGGCTACACCTTC	CATSSRDYYGYTF
TRBV4-3	.	TRBJ1-2	.	TGCGCCAGCAGCCAAGACCCAGGGGACGGCTACACCTTC	CASSQDPGDGYTF
TRBV4-3	.	TRBJ1-1	.	TGCGCCAGCAGATACAAATGGAACACTGAAGCTTTCTTT	CASRYKWNTEAFF
TRBV9	.	TRBJ2-1	.	TGTGCCAGCAGCGTAGGGGTAGGGGTTACTCTAAATGAGCAGTTCTTC	CASSVGVGVTLNEQFF
TRBV11-3	TRBD2	TRBJ2-1	.	TGTGCCAGCAGCGATACTCTAGCGGGGGCACCATACAATGAGCAGTTCTTC	CASSDTLAGAPYNEQFF
TRBV30	TRBD2	TRBJ2-7	.	TGTGCCTGGAGCCTCCCCGGGACTAGATTCTACGAGCAGTACTTC	CAWSLPGTRFYEQYF
TRBV7-3	TRBD1	TRBJ2-3	.	TGTGCCAGCAGCTCCCCGACAGGGGAAGGTACGCAGTATTTT	CASSSPTGEGTQYF
TRBV15	.	TRBJ2-7	once	TGTGCCACCAGCAGGGGGGGTGACAGCTACGAGCAGTACTTC	CATSRGGDSYEQYF
TRBV6-5	.	TRBJ1-5	.	TGTGCCAGCAGTTCGCGGGACTCCCTCGGTCAGCCCCAGCATTTT	CASSSRDSLGQPQHF
TRBV5-4	.	TRBJ2-1	.	TGTGCCAGCAGCTTGAAACAGGCCCACAATGAGCAGTTCTTC	CASSLKQAHNEQFF